The 18 T cell receptor beta chains below all came from one sample that was sequenced in a study of blood T cells in healthy people across ages (dated by TCRdb to between 2014 and 2017). The library came from 5' RACE. Sequencer: Illumina HiSeq 2500. The second PCR ran for about 7 to 11 cycles and used a J-beta primer mix along with a sample-barcoded 5' primer. The public reads were reprocessed in TCRdb via fastp at Q25 and MiXCR, keeping in-frame beta chains. When rows share a CDR3 protein, they turn into one entry using the most common DNA and genes. For this sample the table gives 1.5 million to 2 million distinct CDR3 sequences, of which 28% were detected only once. Together, the top ten hold about 8% of the sample. The sample was blood. The receptors stem from a woman aged 25 to 39 in good health.

The V gene is TRBV5-5, the J gene TRBJ1-4, with TRBD1 matching 9 bases. V dropped 4 bases and J dropped 7; count of bases not matched to a gene: 5. The CDR3 is 14 residues long. Germline V gene data show CDR1 as SGHKS and CDR2 as YYEKEE (reference sequence). The CDR3: CASSPGTGTEKLFF. For the CDR3, the DNA is TGTGCCAGCAGCCCCGGGACAGGGACTGAAAAACTGTTTTTT.

Worth noting for this clonotype: This clone may be a read error of a much larger clone one base away. The gene calls are TRBV5-6 and TRBJ2-1; TRBD1 might be the D (7 bases). CDR1 and CDR2 from the germline V gene are SGHDT and YYEEEE. The CDR3 sequence is 19 residues long. The CDR3 DNA reads as TGTGCCAGCAGCTTGGCTGGCGATGGAGGGGGCTTCCCTTACAATGGGCAGTTCTTC. Its translation: CASSLAGDGGGFPYNGQFF.

V gene TRBV6-1 combines with J gene TRBJ1-5; the D gene is possibly TRBD1 (5 bases). The CDR3 contains 12 residues. CDR1 MNHNS and CDR2 SASEGT come from the germline V gene. V lost 0 bases, J lost 8 bases, and 5 bases lay in between. The CDR3 loop is CASSEAGEPQHF. The CDR3 region has the DNA TGTGCCAGCAGTGAAGCGGGGGAGCCCCAGCATTTT.

There are many counts of this clonotype. The V gene is TRBV7-9, the J gene TRBJ2-2; 8 nucleotides align to TRBD2. The CDR3 is 15 residues long. Per the germline V gene, CDR1 is SEHNR and CDR2 is FQNEAQ (reference sequence). J was trimmed by 4 bases and V by 2 bases; bases with no gene match: 3. The CDR3 region is CASSLLAGGTGELFF. Here the CDR3 DNA reads TGTGCCAGCAGCTTATTGGCGGGAGGCACCGGGGAGCTGTTTTTT.

In its sample, this clonotype was seen many times. V is TRBV27 and J is TRBJ2-7, with 11 nucleotides matching TRBD2. This CDR3 region has 16 residues. Per the germline V gene, CDR1 is MNHEY and CDR2 is SMNVEV (reference sequence). The V segment lost 4 bases and the J segment 2 bases; nucleotides outside the gene matches: 7. The CDR3 bases are TGTGCCAGCAGTTCCCTGACTAGCGGGGATGCCTACGAGCAGTACTTC. Translating it yields CASSSLTSGDAYEQYF.

With regard to this clonotype: Compared with germline, one end of the junction differs, possibly owing to a read error. The chain carries TRBV5-6 and TRBJ1-2; a weak D match, TRBD1 (5 bases). Germline values: CDR1 SGHDT, CDR2 YYEEEE. This CDR3 contains 13 residues. In nucleotides, the CDR3 is TGTGCCAGCAGATTGGGAGGGGCCGGTGGCTACACCTTC. Residues: CASRLGGAGGYTF.

This clonotype was counted only a few times. The CDR3 region has the DNA TGTGCCAGCAGCGTAAGCGGGAGAGGCACAGATACGCAGTATTTT. Translating it yields CASSVSGRGTDTQYF. V gene TRBV9 combines with J gene TRBJ2-3; 8 bases match TRBD2. The CDR3 sequence is 15 residues long. CDR1 and CDR2 (germline): SGDLS, YYNGEE. Trimming cost V 1 base and J 1 base; bases outside gene matches: 2.

This clonotype was seen repeatedly, ten times or more. The chain employs TRBV20-1 and TRBJ2-1, with TRBD1 matching 7 bases. The length of the CDR3 is 12 residues. V shed 5 bases, J shed 7 bases, and the junction held 5 bases outside the gene matches. Germline CDR1 reads DFQATT; CDR2 reads SNEGSKA (reference sequence). The DNA for the CDR3 is TGCAGTGCTTGGGACAGACGTAATGAGCAGTTCTTC. This translates into CSAWDRRNEQFF.

This clonotype was recorded many times. The J gene is TRBJ2-1, the V gene TRBV29-1; maybe TRBD1 (6 bases). Germline V gives CDR1 SQVTM, CDR2 ANQGSEA. Trimming shortened V by 4 bases and J by 4 bases, and 14 bases separated the two germline ends. This CDR3 region has 14 residues. CDR3 sequence reads: CSVGLDSEYNEQFF. The CDR3 region has the DNA TGCAGCGTTGGTCTGGACAGTGAATACAATGAGCAGTTCTTC.

Ten or more counts support this clonotype. This chain uses TRBV11-2 with TRBJ2-7; D possibly corresponds to TRBD2 (6 bases). The CDR3 runs 16 residues. Looked up from germline, CDR1 is SGHAT and CDR2 is FQNNGV. The V end was cut by 0 bases, the J end by 1 base, with 13 bases between. In DNA, the CDR3 is TGTGCCAGCAGCTTAGATCTTACTAGCCGGTCCTACGAGCAGTACTTC. Its protein is CASSLDLTSRSYEQYF.

This clonotype has a count of ten or more. The V and J genes are TRBV24-1 and TRBJ1-5; no reliable D call. V was trimmed by 9 bases and J by 0 bases, leaving 8 bases between them. CDR1 is KGHDR, CDR2 SFDVKD, per germline. The CDR3 has 13 residues. The CDR3 sequence: CATADYSNQPQHF. CDR3 nucleotide sequence: TGTGCCACCGCGGATTATAGCAATCAGCCCCAGCATTTT.

The chain couples TRBV7-9 to TRBJ1-5; D call uncertain. The length of the CDR3 is 16 residues. The V gene's germline CDR1 is SEHNR and CDR2 FQNEAQ (reference sequence). The V and J ends lost 1 base and 0 bases respectively, with 10 bases between them. CDR3 residues: CASSLGGKYSNQPQHF. The DNA of the CDR3 is TGTGCCAGCAGCTTAGGCGGAAAGTATAGCAATCAGCCCCAGCATTTT.

This clonotype showed up just a few times. This rearrangement joins TRBV5-1 to TRBJ2-1; a possible D gene is TRBD2 (6 bases). Germline V CDR1 and CDR2: SGHRS, YFSETQ. The CDR3 covers 16 residues. The V end lost 0 bases, the J end lost 4 bases, and 14 bases lay between the germline ends. This chain's CDR3 is CASSLGLGGGYNEQFF. CDR3 nucleotides: TGCGCCAGCAGCTTGGGGTTGGGAGGAGGATACAATGAGCAGTTCTTC. Looking up the rest from reference TRBV5-1 and TRBJ2-1 gives the full variable domain: KAGVTQTPRYLIKTRGQQVTLSCSPISGHRSVSWYQQTPGQGLQFLFEYFSETQRNKGNFPGRFSGRQFSNSRSEMNVSTLELGDSALYLCASSLGLGGGYNEQFFGPGTRLTVL.

This clonotype was counted ten times or more. The J gene is TRBJ2-3, the V gene TRBV7-3; D is possibly TRBD1 or TRBD2 (5 bases each). The germline V and J ends were trimmed by 3 bases and 0 bases, with 16 bases remaining between them. The CDR3 has 17 amino acids. Germline V gene lookup returns CDR1 SGHTA and CDR2 FQGTGA. CDR3 sequence: CASSFGSQGASTDTQYF. DNA for the CDR3: TGTGCCAGCAGCTTCGGATCTCAGGGAGCTAGCACAGATACGCAGTATTTT.

The gene calls are TRBV4-1 and TRBJ2-3, with 10 nucleotides matching TRBD1. CDR1 MGHRA and CDR2 YSYEKL come from the germline V gene. V was clipped by 3 bases and J by 1 base; unmatched bases: 10. The CDR3 extends over 18 amino acids. CDR3: CASSQYAGTGVGTDTQYF. The CDR3 DNA follows: TGCGCCAGCAGCCAGTACGCCGGGACAGGGGTGGGCACAGATACGCAGTATTTT.

This rearrangement joins TRBV7-2 to TRBJ2-3, with D possibly being TRBD1 (6 bases). The ends were cut back, 1 base at V and 8 bases at J, with 13 bases in the middle. CDR1 SGHTA and CDR2 FQGNSA come from the germline V gene. The CDR3 is made up of 14 amino acids. The CDR3 here is CASSLDGQGRTQYF. CDR3 DNA: TGTGCCAGCAGCTTAGACGGGCAGGGGCGTACGCAGTATTTT.

This chain uses TRBV6-5 with TRBJ2-5, with TRBD2 identical over 7 bases. Germline V gene data show CDR1 as MNHEY and CDR2 as SVGAGI. The V gene end was trimmed by 5 bases and the J gene end by 1 base; junction bases not matched to a gene: 7. The CDR3 runs 15 residues. CDR3: CASSPELARQETQYF. The CDR3 bases are TGTGCCAGCAGTCCGGAACTAGCGCGCCAAGAGACCCAGTACTTC.

At least ten counts were recorded for this clonotype. The CDR3 DNA follows: TGTGCCAGCAGTAGGACGCTTCAAGAGACCCAGTACTTC. This translates into CASSRTLQETQYF. The chain links TRBV18 to TRBJ2-5, with D uncertain. This CDR3 contains 13 residues. Germline V gene lookup returns CDR1 KGHSH and CDR2 LQKENI. V lost 8 bases and J lost 2, with 12 bases in between.